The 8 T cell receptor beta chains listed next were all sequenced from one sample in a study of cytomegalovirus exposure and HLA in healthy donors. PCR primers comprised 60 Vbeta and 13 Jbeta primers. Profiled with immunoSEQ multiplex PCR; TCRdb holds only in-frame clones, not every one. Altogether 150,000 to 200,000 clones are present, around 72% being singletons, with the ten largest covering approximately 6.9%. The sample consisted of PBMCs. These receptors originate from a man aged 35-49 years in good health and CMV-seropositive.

This CDR3 is CASSLNQGNTEAFF. The CDR3 DNA follows: TGTGCCAGCAGCTTAAATCAGGGGAACACTGAAGCTTTCTTT. The rearrangement links TRBV11-3 to TRBJ1-1; TRBD1 is a possible D gene (5 bases). V lost 2 bases to trimming and J lost 1 base, with 8 bases between them. CDR3 size: 14 residues. Germline values: CDR1 SGHNT, CDR2 YENEEA.

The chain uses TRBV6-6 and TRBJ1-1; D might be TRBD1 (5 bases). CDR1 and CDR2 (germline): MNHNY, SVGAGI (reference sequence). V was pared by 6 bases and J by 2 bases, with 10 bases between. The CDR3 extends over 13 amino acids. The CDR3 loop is CASSLDSNTEAFF. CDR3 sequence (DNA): TGTGCCAGCAGCCTTGACAGCAACACTGAAGCTTTCTTT.

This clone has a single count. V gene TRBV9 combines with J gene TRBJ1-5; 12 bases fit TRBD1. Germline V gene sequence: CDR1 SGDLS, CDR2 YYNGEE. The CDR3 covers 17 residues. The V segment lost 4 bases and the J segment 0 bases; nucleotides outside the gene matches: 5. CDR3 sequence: CASSPGTGGLSNQPQHF. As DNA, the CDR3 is TGTGCCAGCAGCCCCGGGACAGGGGGCCTTAGCAATCAGCCCCAGCATTTT. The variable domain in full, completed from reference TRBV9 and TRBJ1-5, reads DSGVTQTPKHLITATGQRVTLRCSPRSGDLSVYWYQQSLDQGLQFLIQYYNGEERAKGNILERFSAQQFPDLHSELNLSSLELGDSALYFCASSPGTGGLSNQPQHFGDGTRLSIL.

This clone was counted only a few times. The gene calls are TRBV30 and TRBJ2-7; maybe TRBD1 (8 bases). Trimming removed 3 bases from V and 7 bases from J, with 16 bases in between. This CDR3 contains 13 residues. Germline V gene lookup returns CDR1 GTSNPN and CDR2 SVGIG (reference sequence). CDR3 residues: CAWSEGQGGEQYF. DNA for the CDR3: TGTGCCTGGAGCGAAGGACAGGGAGGGGAGCAGTACTTC.

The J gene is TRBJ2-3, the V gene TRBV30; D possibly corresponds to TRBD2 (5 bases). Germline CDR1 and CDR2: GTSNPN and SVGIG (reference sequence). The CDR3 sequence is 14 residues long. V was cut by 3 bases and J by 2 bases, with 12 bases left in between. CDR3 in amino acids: CAWSQDFLTDTQYF. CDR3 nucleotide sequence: TGTGCCTGGAGCCAGGACTTTCTCACAGATACGCAGTATTTT.

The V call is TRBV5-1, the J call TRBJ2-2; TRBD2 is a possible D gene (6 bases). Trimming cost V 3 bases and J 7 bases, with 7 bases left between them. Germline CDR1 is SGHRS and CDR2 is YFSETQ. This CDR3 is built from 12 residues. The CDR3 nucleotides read TGCGCCAGCAGCTCCGGGAGCGGGGAGCTGTTTTTT. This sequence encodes CASSSGSGELFF.

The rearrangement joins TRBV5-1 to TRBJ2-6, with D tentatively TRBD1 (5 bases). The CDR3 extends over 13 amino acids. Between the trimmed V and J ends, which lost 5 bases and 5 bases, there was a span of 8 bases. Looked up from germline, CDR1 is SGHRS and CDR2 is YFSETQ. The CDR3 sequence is CASRLDRANVLTF. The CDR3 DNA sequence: TGCGCCAGCAGACTGGACAGGGCCAACGTCCTGACTTTC. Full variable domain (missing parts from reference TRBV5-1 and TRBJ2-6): KAGVTQTPRYLIKTRGQQVTLSCSPISGHRSVSWYQQTPGQGLQFLFEYFSETQRNKGNFPGRFSGRQFSNSRSEMNVSTLELGDSALYLCASRLDRANVLTFGAGSRLTVL.

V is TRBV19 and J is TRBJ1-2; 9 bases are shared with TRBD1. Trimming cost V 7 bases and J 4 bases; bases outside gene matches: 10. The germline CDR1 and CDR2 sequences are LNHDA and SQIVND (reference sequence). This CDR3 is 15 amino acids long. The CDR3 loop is CASKDRGNRGYGYTF. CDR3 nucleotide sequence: TGTGCCAGTAAAGACAGGGGGAACAGGGGCTATGGCTACACCTTC.